The 14 T cell receptor beta chains given below trace back to one sample, sequenced in a study of blood T cell repertoires in COVID-19. Generated by immunoSEQ multiplex PCR, the TCRdb table keeps only in-frame clones and is missing some. The table has more than 300,000 clones, 90% seen once. Sequencing was carried out using peripheral blood. The receptor source for this set is a woman in her 40s with COVID-19, enrolled during active disease.

The gene calls are TRBV6-5 and TRBJ1-1, with 8 bases fitting TRBD1. Germline assignment: CDR1 MNHEY and CDR2 SVGAGI. The V segment lost 6 bases and the J segment 6 bases; nucleotides outside the gene matches: 12. This CDR3 comprises 15 residues. The CDR3 reads CASRRRQGSVAEAFF. DNA for the CDR3: TGTGCCAGCAGAAGGCGACAGGGGAGTGTGGCTGAAGCTTTCTTT.

The chain recombines TRBV7-2 with TRBJ2-1; TRBD2 is a possible D gene (6 bases). Trimming removed 1 base at V and 7 bases at J, with 14 bases between. The CDR3 is 15 residues long. Looked up from germline, CDR1 is SGHTA and CDR2 is FQGNSA. CDR3 in DNA: TGTGCCAGCAGCTTAGTCGACGGGAGTAGGAATGAGCAGTTCTTC. Its protein is CASSLVDGSRNEQFF.

This chain connects TRBV5-1 to TRBJ2-5, with TRBD2 as a possible D gene (5 bases). The CDR3 is 15 amino acids. CDR1 is SGHRS and CDR2 is YFSETQ in the germline V gene. V lost 0 bases and J lost 1, with 10 bases in between. The CDR3 sequence: CASSLGLAVQETQYF. The CDR3 DNA sequence: TGCGCCAGCAGCTTGGGGCTAGCAGTCCAAGAGACCCAGTACTTC. The whole variable domain, remainder taken from reference TRBV5-1 and TRBJ2-5, is KAGVTQTPRYLIKTRGQQVTLSCSPISGHRSVSWYQQTPGQGLQFLFEYFSETQRNKGNFPGRFSGRQFSNSRSEMNVSTLELGDSALYLCASSLGLAVQETQYFGPGTRLLVL.

V gene TRBV10-2 combines with J gene TRBJ2-1; 7 bases are shared with TRBD2. Unmatched junction bases numbered 12, after V lost 2 bases and J lost 5 bases. Germline assignment: CDR1 WSHSY and CDR2 SAAADI. The length of the CDR3 is 17 residues. The chain's CDR3 is CASSEPSGGGSNNEQFF. In nucleotides, the CDR3 is TGCGCCAGCAGTGAGCCCTCGGGAGGTGGCAGTAACAATGAGCAGTTCTTC.

The chain has TRBV28 and TRBJ1-5; 10 bases align to TRBD1. The germline CDR1 and CDR2 sequences are MDHEN and SYDVKM. V shed 5 bases, J shed 0 bases, and the junction held 10 bases outside the gene matches. CDR3 length: 18 residues. CDR3 sequence: CASSPSTGGLVSNQPQHF. The CDR3 DNA sequence: TGTGCCAGCAGTCCATCGACAGGGGGCCTCGTTAGCAATCAGCCCCAGCATTTT.

The rearrangement links TRBV3-1 (or the pseudogene TRBV3-2) to TRBJ2-7; D is undetermined. The CDR3 is 15 residues long. Germline V gene data show CDR1 as LGHDT and CDR2 as YNNKEL (reference sequence). With 5 bases removed from V and 3 bases from J, the gap between germline ends came to 17 bases. CDR3 nucleotides: TGTGCCAGCAGCTCCCAGGCCCCCGCGTTCTACGAGCAGTACTTC. Encoded protein: CASSSQAPAFYEQYF.

The chain employs TRBV14 and TRBJ1-2; the D gene is possibly TRBD1 (6 bases). Looked up from germline, CDR1 is SGHDN and CDR2 is FVKESK. The CDR3 has 14 amino acids. V lost 8 bases, J lost 8 bases, and 21 bases lay in between. CDR3 coding DNA: TGTGCCAGCCGGCCGGGGGGCACCGGGAGAGGCTACACCTTC. It is translated as CASRPGGTGRGYTF.

This clone was counted a single time. V and J are TRBV27 and TRBJ1-1; TRBD1 aligns across 9 bases. V lost 8 bases and J lost 1; bases outside the gene matches: 5. Germline V gives CDR1 MNHEY, CDR2 SMNVEV (reference sequence). The CDR3 has 14 amino acids. The chain's CDR3 is CASSDRGTNTEAFF. In DNA form, the CDR3 reads TGTGCCAGCTCGGACAGGGGTACGAACACTGAAGCTTTCTTT.

CDR3 in amino acids: CASSYSTIRGGQPQHF. CDR3 sequence (DNA): TGTGCCAGCAGTTACTCTACTATCAGGGGCGGCCAGCCCCAGCATTTT. V is TRBV6-2 or TRBV6-3 and J is TRBJ1-5, with a possible D match to TRBD1 (6 bases). Germline lookup yields CDR1 MNHEY and CDR2 SVGEGT. The CDR3 extends over 16 amino acids. V was trimmed by 0 bases and J by 7 bases, leaving 16 bases between them.

This clone was seen only once. The V gene is TRBV7-2, the J gene TRBJ2-3; TRBD2 is a possible D gene (6 bases). Trimming took off 5 bases at V and 3 bases at J, with 18 bases between the two ends. There are 16 residues in the CDR3. In germline, CDR1 is SGHTA, CDR2 FQGNSA. The CDR3 loop reads CASSAGLAHTTDTQYF. The DNA of the CDR3 is TGTGCCAGCAGCGCGGGACTTGCCCATACTACAGATACGCAGTATTTT.

The genes are TRBV7-9 and TRBJ1-2; tentative D call: TRBD1 (5 bases). The CDR3 has 17 residues. In germline, CDR1 is SEHNR, CDR2 FQNEAQ (reference sequence). V was pared by 4 bases and J by 4 bases, with 22 bases between. The CDR3 here is CASSSSGSLLIGYGYTF. In DNA form, the CDR3 reads TGTGCCAGCAGCTCATCAGGGTCGCTGCTAATTGGCTATGGCTACACCTTC. Drawing the rest from reference TRBV7-9 and TRBJ1-2, the complete variable domain is DTGVSQNPRHKITKRGQNVTFRCDPISEHNRLYWYRQTLGQGPEFLTYFQNEAQLEKSRLLSDRFSAERPKGSFSTLEIQRTEQGDSAMYLCASSSSGSLLIGYGYTFGSGTRLTVV.

The chain has TRBV9 and TRBJ1-3, with 7 bases aligning to TRBD1. CDR1 SGDLS and CDR2 YYNGEE come from the germline V gene. The CDR3 has 15 residues. V dropped 0 bases and J dropped 4; count of bases not matched to a gene: 4. The CDR3 spells CASSVAGTEGNTIYF. For the CDR3, the DNA is TGTGCCAGCAGCGTAGCCGGGACAGAAGGAAACACCATATATTTT.

Comments on this clone: Other DNA sequences in the same sample also yield this CDR3. The genes are TRBV9 and TRBJ1-1; 7 nucleotides line up with TRBD1. The CDR3 runs to 13 residues. Trimming at V came to 3 bases and at J to 2 bases, leaving 1 base not matched to a gene. The germline gives CDR1 SGDLS, CDR2 YYNGEE. The CDR3 loop is CASSGQGNTEAFF. CDR3 DNA: TGTGCCAGCAGCGGACAGGGTAACACTGAAGCTTTCTTT.

The V call is TRBV19, the J call TRBJ2-7; D call uncertain. Germline CDR1 reads LNHDA; CDR2 reads SQIVND (reference sequence). V was shortened by 3 bases and J by 7 bases, with 10 bases between the two germline ends. CDR3 length: 12 residues. The CDR3 loop reads CASSITAGEQYF. The DNA for the CDR3 is TGTGCCAGTAGTATCACAGCAGGTGAGCAGTACTTC. The full variable domain, in which reference TRBV19 and TRBJ2-7 provide the parts outside the CDR3, is DGGITQSPKYLFRKEGQNVTLSCEQNLNHDAMYWYRQDPGQGLRLIYYSQIVNDFQKGDIAEGYSVSREKKESFPLTVTSAQKNPTAFYLCASSITAGEQYFGPGTRLTVT.